These 28 T cell receptor beta chains were all obtained from the same sample, sequenced in a study of blood T cell repertoires in COVID-19. Data came from immunoSEQ multiplex PCR; TCRdb stores just in-frame clones and leaves some out. This sample has 40,000 or so clones, with 85% to 90% found just once. The specimen was peripheral blood. All receptors derive from a man under 40 with active or convalescent COVID-19.

The chain recombines TRBV5-4 with TRBJ2-1; 11 bases align to TRBD2. CDR1 is SGHNT and CDR2 is YYREEE in the germline V gene (reference sequence). The CDR3 runs 15 residues. J lost 8 bases, V lost 2 bases, and 6 bases had no gene match. DNA for the CDR3: TGTGCCAGCAGCTTCCCTACGGGACTAGCGGATGAGCAGTTCTTC. Residues: CASSFPTGLADEQFF.

The chain uses TRBV13 and TRBJ2-3; perhaps TRBD2 as D (5 bases). Germline-derived CDR1 and CDR2 are PRHDT and FYEKMQ (reference sequence). Trimming cost V 5 bases and J 3 bases, with 18 bases left between them. The CDR3 contains 16 residues. The CDR3: CASSRLPGRNTDTQYF. DNA of the CDR3: TGTGCCAGCAGCCGTCTCCCGGGGAGAAATACAGATACGCAGTATTTT.

The chain recombines TRBV18 with TRBJ2-2; D unclear. Trimming shortened V by 2 bases and J by 5 bases, and 12 bases separated the two germline ends. The CDR3 sequence is 15 residues long. Germline V gene data show CDR1 as KGHSH and CDR2 as LQKENI. The CDR3 sequence is CASSPFAGNTGELFF. The DNA of the CDR3 is TGTGCCAGCTCACCATTTGCAGGCAATACCGGGGAGCTGTTTTTT. The variable domain in full, with the rest retrieved from reference TRBV18 and TRBJ2-2, is NAGVMQNPRHLVRRRGQEARLRCSPMKGHSHVYWYRQLPEEGLKFMVYLQKENIIDESGMPKERFSAEFPKEGPSILRIQQVVRGDSAAYFCASSPFAGNTGELFFGEGSRLTVL.

This clone was observed a single time. This chain links TRBV11-2 with TRBJ1-2, with 7 bases aligning to TRBD1. V was pared by 5 bases and J by 0 bases, with 6 bases of the junction left unmatched. This CDR3 comprises 15 residues. Germline V gene data show CDR1 as SGHAT and CDR2 as FQNNGV. The CDR3 sequence is CASSRGGTANYGYTF. The CDR3 DNA is TGTGCCAGCAGCCGCGGAGGGACAGCTAACTATGGCTACACCTTC.

The chain carries TRBV2 and TRBJ1-5; the match to TRBD1 covers 7 bases. The germline V gene has CDR1 SNHLY and CDR2 FYNNEI. The CDR3 loop spans 14 amino acids. J lost 2 bases, V lost 6 bases, and 4 bases had no gene match. CDR3 nucleotide sequence: TGTGCCAGCAGCTCCGGGACAGGCAATCAGCCCCAGCATTTT. Its translation: CASSSGTGNQPQHF.

The chain is built from TRBV25-1 and TRBJ1-2, with 8 bases matching TRBD1. V shed 3 bases, J shed 10 bases, and the junction held 4 bases outside the gene matches. Germline CDR1 reads MGHDK; CDR2 reads SYGVNS. This CDR3 contains 12 residues. The CDR3 region is CASSEGQAVYTF. In DNA form, the CDR3 reads TGTGCCAGCAGTGAGGGACAGGCCGTCTACACCTTC.

This chain's CDR3 is CASRETSAAQETQYF. The CDR3 DNA follows: TGTGCCAGTAGAGAGACTAGCGCCGCCCAAGAGACCCAGTACTTC. V usage is TRBV19 and J usage is TRBJ2-5; 8 positions agree with TRBD2. CDR1 is LNHDA, CDR2 SQIVND, per germline (reference sequence). Trimming at V came to 6 bases and at J to 1 base, leaving 7 bases not matched to a gene. The length of the CDR3 is 15 residues.

The V gene is TRBV6-5, the J gene TRBJ2-1; 8 bases line up with TRBD2. The CDR3 totals 14 residues. With 6 bases clipped from V and 3 bases from J, the junction kept 4 bases outside the gene matches. In germline, CDR1 is MNHEY, CDR2 SVGAGI. CDR3 loop: CASRAGVRYNEQFF. The CDR3 DNA follows: TGTGCCAGCAGAGCGGGAGTACGCTACAATGAGCAGTTCTTC.

This clone came up once. The chain is built from TRBV5-1 and TRBJ1-5; the match to TRBD1 covers 7 bases. The CDR3 sequence is 14 residues long. With 4 bases clipped from V and 10 bases from J, the junction kept 11 bases outside the gene matches. CDR1 and CDR2 from the germline V gene are SGHRS and YFSETQ. CDR3 amino acids: CASSLGTEEEPQHF. The CDR3, as DNA: TGCGCCAGCAGCCTGGGGACAGAGGAGGAACCCCAGCATTTT.

This chain links TRBV6-1 with TRBJ1-1; D is uncertain. CDR3 length equals 16 residues. The V end lost 0 bases, the J end lost 2 bases, and 13 bases lay between the germline ends. Germline CDR1 is MNHNS and CDR2 is SASEGT. In DNA form, the CDR3 reads TGTGCCAGCAGTGAAGCGAATGGGCCCGTCAACACTGAAGCTTTCTTT. It is translated as CASSEANGPVNTEAFF.

The chain carries TRBV7-9 and TRBJ1-2; TRBD1 matches 7 bases. Trimming cost V 5 bases and J 5 bases; bases outside gene matches: 5. This CDR3 comprises 13 residues. The germline CDR1 and CDR2 sequences are SEHNR and FQNEAQ (reference sequence). DNA for the CDR3: TGTGCCAGCAGCGGTACAGGGGATTATGGCTACACCTTC. It is translated as CASSGTGDYGYTF. The full variable domain, with the rest looked up from reference TRBV7-9 and TRBJ1-2, is DTGVSQNPRHKITKRGQNVTFRCDPISEHNRLYWYRQTLGQGPEFLTYFQNEAQLEKSRLLSDRFSAERPKGSFSTLEIQRTEQGDSAMYLCASSGTGDYGYTFGSGTRLTVV.

The chain is built from TRBV6-5 and TRBJ2-5; 11 bases map to TRBD1. Germline V gene lookup returns CDR1 MNHEY and CDR2 SVGAGI. The junction had 7 bases not matched to a gene; V was cut back by 5 bases and J by 5 bases. This CDR3 comprises 15 residues. CDR3: CASSQLDRGRETQYF. In nucleotides, the CDR3 is TGTGCCAGCAGTCAATTGGACAGGGGGCGTGAGACCCAGTACTTC.

Worth noting for this clone: This CDR3 is also generated by other DNA sequences in the sample. The chain couples TRBV9 to TRBJ1-1; the D is unclear. This CDR3 has 13 residues. Germline lookup yields CDR1 SGDLS and CDR2 YYNGEE. Trimming stripped 0 bases from V and 3 bases from J, with 6 bases between. This CDR3 reads CASSVGQDTEAFF. CDR3 coding DNA: TGTGCCAGCAGCGTAGGTCAGGACACTGAAGCTTTCTTT. Variable domain in full (rest from reference TRBV9 and TRBJ1-1): DSGVTQTPKHLITATGQRVTLRCSPRSGDLSVYWYQQSLDQGLQFLIQYYNGEERAKGNILERFSAQQFPDLHSELNLSSLELGDSALYFCASSVGQDTEAFFGQGTRLTVV.

The CDR3 bases are TGTGCCAGCACCTCCGGTAGCGCGAGCACAGATACGCAGTATTTT. It specifies CASTSGSASTDTQYF. This chain uses TRBV28 with TRBJ2-3; D is perhaps TRBD2 (5 bases). V was clipped by 7 bases and J by 0 bases, with 14 bases between them. Germline V lookup: CDR1 MDHEN, CDR2 SYDVKM. The CDR3 spans 15 residues.

This clone has only a few counts. The rearrangement uses TRBV11-3 and TRBJ1-3; weak D call: TRBD1 (6 bases). The CDR3 is 17 residues long. Germline V lookup: CDR1 SGHNT, CDR2 YENEEA. Trimming took 0 bases from V and 0 from J, leaving 12 bases between them. This chain's CDR3 is CASSLDRTGLSGNTIYF. CDR3 DNA: TGTGCCAGCAGCTTAGATCGCACAGGGCTCTCTGGAAACACCATATATTTT.

This sequence joins TRBV19 and TRBJ1-4; 8 bases match TRBD1. The V gene's germline CDR1 is LNHDA and CDR2 SQIVND (reference sequence). Trimming at V came to 8 bases and at J to 3 bases, leaving 8 bases not matched to a gene. The CDR3 contains 15 residues. CDR3 nucleotides: TGTGCCAGTGGCGACAGGGGTACATCTAATGAAAAACTGTTTTTT. Its translation: CASGDRGTSNEKLFF.

This clone has only one observation. The CDR3 does not close with the conserved phenylalanine or tryptophan, likely indicating a read error. The DNA is left out, because the CDR3 cannot be placed on it with certainty; the CDR3 is given as TCRdb lists it. The chain couples TRBV27 to TRBJ2-7; the table calls TRBD1, which could not be checked here. Including both end residues, the CDR3 is 17 amino acids long. Per germline, CDR1 MNHEY and CDR2 SMNVEV (reference sequence). CDR3: CASSPYSMPHRVAPLVL.

The chain is built from TRBV10-1 and TRBJ2-7; D gene ambiguous. The germline CDR1 and CDR2 sequences are WNHNN and SYGVQD (reference sequence). Trimming removed 0 bases from V and 6 bases from J, with 9 bases in between. There are 13 residues in the CDR3. The CDR3 nucleotides are TGCGCCAGCAGTGAGTCGAGAGGATCCGAGCAGTACGTC. Protein sequence: CASSESRGSEQYV.

The chain joins TRBV7-9 to TRBJ2-2, with D maybe TRBD1 (6 bases). The CDR3 contains 17 residues. CDR1 and CDR2 from the germline V gene are SEHNR and FQNEAQ (reference sequence). The V gene lost 5 bases and the J gene lost 4 bases, with 20 bases spanning the gap. CDR3 sequence (DNA): TGTGCCAGCAGCCCGGGAACAGGGCACAGAGCCACCGGGGAGCTGTTTTTT. Translated, it gives CASSPGTGHRATGELFF. Full variable domain (missing parts from reference TRBV7-9 and TRBJ2-2): DTGVSQNPRHKITKRGQNVTFRCDPISEHNRLYWYRQTLGQGPEFLTYFQNEAQLEKSRLLSDRFSAERPKGSFSTLEIQRTEQGDSAMYLCASSPGTGHRATGELFFGEGSRLTVL.

This sequence joins TRBV9 and TRBJ2-1; 9 bases map to TRBD2. Per germline, CDR1 SGDLS and CDR2 YYNGEE. The V segment lost 3 bases and the J segment 8 bases; nucleotides outside the gene matches: 15. The CDR3 consists of 17 residues. The CDR3 reads CASSARPASGIIDEQFF. For the CDR3, the DNA is TGTGCCAGCAGCGCCCGACCGGCTAGCGGGATAATCGATGAGCAGTTCTTC.

This clone was seen once. This chain links TRBV11-3 with TRBJ1-4; tentatively, D is TRBD1 (5 bases). Per the germline V gene, CDR1 is SGHNT and CDR2 is YENEEA. The ends were cut back, 0 bases at V and 5 bases at J, with 10 bases in the middle. This CDR3 spans 15 amino acids. In DNA form, the CDR3 reads TGTGCCAGCAGCTTAGATCTGGGGCGGAATGAAAAACTGTTTTTT. Protein: CASSLDLGRNEKLFF.

The V call is TRBV5-1, the J call TRBJ1-4, with no clear D. The CDR3 loop spans 15 amino acids. V was shortened by 5 bases and J by 0 bases, with 11 bases between the two germline ends. CDR1 is SGHRS and CDR2 is YFSETQ in the germline V gene. CDR3 in amino acids: CASSRQTATNEKLFF. The CDR3 bases are TGCGCCAGCAGTCGTCAGACTGCAACTAATGAAAAACTGTTTTTT.

The CDR3 reads CASSLAPGEKLFF. The CDR3 coding sequence is TGCGCCAGCAGCTTGGCCCCGGGAGAAAAACTGTTTTTT. The V gene is TRBV5-1, the J gene TRBJ1-4; D gene ambiguous. This CDR3 spans 13 amino acids. Trimming took 0 bases from V and 8 from J, leaving 8 bases between them. Germline V gene lookup returns CDR1 SGHRS and CDR2 YFSETQ.

The chain carries TRBV12-3 or TRBV12-4 and TRBJ2-3; 8 bases are shared with TRBD1. The CDR3 totals 13 residues. With 4 bases clipped from V and 7 bases from J, the junction kept 4 bases outside the gene matches. CDR3 nucleotide sequence: TGTGCCAGCAGTTCCGGGACAGGCAATACGCAGTATTTT. Translation: CASSSGTGNTQYF.

V usage is TRBV7-9 and J usage is TRBJ1-2; weak D call: TRBD1 (6 bases). Germline-derived CDR1 and CDR2 are SEHNR and FQNEAQ (reference sequence). The CDR3 loop spans 12 amino acids. With 5 bases removed from V and 11 bases from J, the gap between germline ends came to 15 bases. CDR3 nucleotides: TGTGCCAGCAGCCCCCGGGAGGGGGGATACACCTTC. Its translation is CASSPREGGYTF.

The chain uses TRBV7-2 and TRBJ2-7; D ambiguous. Between the trimmed V and J ends, which lost 1 base and 1 base, there was a span of 5 bases. The CDR3 has 13 residues. In germline, CDR1 is SGHTA, CDR2 FQGNSA. The chain's CDR3 is CASSLVASYEQYV. CDR3 coding DNA: TGTGCCAGCAGCTTAGTTGCGTCCTACGAGCAGTACGTC.

V is TRBV5-4 and J is TRBJ2-4, with 8 bases identical to TRBD2. Germline assignment: CDR1 SGHNT and CDR2 YYREEE (reference sequence). This CDR3 has 15 amino acids. The trim removed 4 bases at V and 4 bases at J, leaving 7 bases unmatched. CDR3 amino acids: CASSPPGLAKNIQYF. The CDR3 nucleotides are TGTGCCAGCAGCCCTCCAGGACTAGCTAAAAACATTCAGTACTTC.

The genes are TRBV19 and TRBJ2-7; 9 bases align to TRBD1. In germline, CDR1 is LNHDA, CDR2 SQIVND (reference sequence). The CDR3 is 14 residues long. Trimming removed 5 bases from V and 4 bases from J; junction bases left unmatched: 6. The CDR3 here is CASSAGTGLYEQYF. DNA of the CDR3: TGTGCCAGTAGTGCCGGGACAGGGCTTTACGAGCAGTACTTC. The variable domain in full, with the rest retrieved from reference TRBV19 and TRBJ2-7, is DGGITQSPKYLFRKEGQNVTLSCEQNLNHDAMYWYRQDPGQGLRLIYYSQIVNDFQKGDIAEGYSVSREKKESFPLTVTSAQKNPTAFYLCASSAGTGLYEQYFGPGTRLTVT.